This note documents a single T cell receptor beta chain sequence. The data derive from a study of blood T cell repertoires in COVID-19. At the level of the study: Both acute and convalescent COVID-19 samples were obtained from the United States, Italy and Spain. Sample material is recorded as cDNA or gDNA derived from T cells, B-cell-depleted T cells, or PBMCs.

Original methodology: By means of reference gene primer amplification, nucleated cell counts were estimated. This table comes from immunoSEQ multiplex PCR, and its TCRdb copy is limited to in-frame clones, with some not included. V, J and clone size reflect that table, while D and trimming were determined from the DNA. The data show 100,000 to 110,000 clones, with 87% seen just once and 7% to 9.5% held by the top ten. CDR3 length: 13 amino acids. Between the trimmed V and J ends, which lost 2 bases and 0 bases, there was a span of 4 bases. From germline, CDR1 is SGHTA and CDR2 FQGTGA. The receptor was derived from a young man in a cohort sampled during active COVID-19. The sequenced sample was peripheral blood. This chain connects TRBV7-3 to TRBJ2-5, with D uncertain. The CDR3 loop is CASSLSDQETQYF. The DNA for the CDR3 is TGTGCCAGCAGCTTATCGGACCAAGAGACCCAGTACTTC.